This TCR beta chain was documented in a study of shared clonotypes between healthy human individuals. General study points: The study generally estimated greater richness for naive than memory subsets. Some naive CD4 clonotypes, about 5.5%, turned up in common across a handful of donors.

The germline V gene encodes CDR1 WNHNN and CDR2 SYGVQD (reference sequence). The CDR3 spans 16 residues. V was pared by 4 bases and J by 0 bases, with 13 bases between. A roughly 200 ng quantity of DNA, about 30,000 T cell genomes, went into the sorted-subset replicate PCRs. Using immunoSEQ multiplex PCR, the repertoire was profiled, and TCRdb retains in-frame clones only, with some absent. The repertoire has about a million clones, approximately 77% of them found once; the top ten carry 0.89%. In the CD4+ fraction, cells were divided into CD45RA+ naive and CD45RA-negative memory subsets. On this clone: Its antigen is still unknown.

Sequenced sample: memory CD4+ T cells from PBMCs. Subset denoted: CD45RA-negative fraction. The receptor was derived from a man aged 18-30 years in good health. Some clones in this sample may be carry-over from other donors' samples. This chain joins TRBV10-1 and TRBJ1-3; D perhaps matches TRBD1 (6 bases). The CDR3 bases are TGCGCCAGCAGTGCCTTCGGACAGAACTCTGGAAACACCATATATTTT. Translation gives CASSAFGQNSGNTIYF.